This T cell receptor beta chain was captured in a study of radiotherapy plus CTLA-4 blockade in lung cancer. TCRdb's table, derived via immunoSEQ multiplex PCR, lists solely in-frame clones and lacks some. The sample lists more than 90,000 clones, about four fifths occurring once. CDR3 size: 15 residues. The V gene's germline CDR1 is SEHNR and CDR2 FQNEAQ (reference sequence). J lost 6 bases, V lost 3 bases, and 11 bases had no gene match. The source material was peripheral blood, sampled from a patient treated with radiotherapy plus ipilimumab. This TCR derives from a human donor with non-small cell lung cancer who had a partial response to radiotherapy plus ipilimumab. This chain links TRBV7-9 with TRBJ2-7; 7 bases line up with TRBD1. The CDR3 DNA reads TGTGCCAGCAGCTTGGGAACAGGGGTATCTTCCGAGCAGTACTTC. Amino acids: CASSLGTGVSSEQYF.